This T cell receptor (beta chain) stems from a study of T cell changes during pregnancy in multiple sclerosis. V was cut by 5 bases and J by 14 bases, with 28 bases left in between. The V gene's germline CDR1 is SGHAT and CDR2 FQNNGV. The CDR3 extends over 16 amino acids. Clones were sequenced by immunoSEQ multiplex PCR, and TCRdb holds only the in-frame ones, with some missing. Of 90,000 or so clones detected, 90% to 95% appear once; the ten largest clones hold less than 2%. The TCR comes from a female donor in good health, enrolled as a control in a pregnancy study. This chain connects TRBV11-2 to TRBJ2-1, with D possibly matching TRBD2 (6 bases). The sample here was peripheral blood, taken after pregnancy. CDR3 sequence: CASSQREETSLSWKFF. The DNA for the CDR3 is TGTGCCAGCAGCCAAAGGGAGGAGACTAGTCTCAGTTGGAAGTTCTTC. The entire variable domain, with the rest obtained from reference TRBV11-2 and TRBJ2-1, is as follows: EAGVAQSPRYKIIEKRQSVAFWCNPISGHATLYWYQQILGQGPKLLIQFQNNGVVDDSQLPKDRFSAERLKGVDSTLKIQPAKLEDSAVYLCASSQREETSLSWKFFGPGTRLTVL.